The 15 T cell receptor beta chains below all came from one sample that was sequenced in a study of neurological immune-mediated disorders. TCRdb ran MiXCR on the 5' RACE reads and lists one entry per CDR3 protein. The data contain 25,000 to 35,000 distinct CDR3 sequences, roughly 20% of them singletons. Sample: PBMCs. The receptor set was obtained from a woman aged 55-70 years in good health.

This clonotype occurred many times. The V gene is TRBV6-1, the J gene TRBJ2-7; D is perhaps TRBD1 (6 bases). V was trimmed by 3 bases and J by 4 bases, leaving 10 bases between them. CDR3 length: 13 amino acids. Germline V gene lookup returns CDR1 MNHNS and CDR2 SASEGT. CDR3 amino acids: CASSDGGLYEQYF. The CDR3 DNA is TGTGCCAGCAGTGATGGGGGCCTATACGAGCAGTACTTC.

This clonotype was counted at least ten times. The CDR3 sequence is CASSPAQGAGNSPLHF. The DNA for the CDR3 is TGTGCCAGCAGCCCTGCCCAGGGGGCGGGAAATTCACCCCTCCACTTT. V is TRBV5-4 and J is TRBJ1-6, with 8 nucleotides matching TRBD1. There are 16 residues in the CDR3. Germline V gene lookup returns CDR1 SGHNT and CDR2 YYREEE (reference sequence). V lost 4 bases to trimming and J lost 7 bases; unmatched junction nucleotides: 10.

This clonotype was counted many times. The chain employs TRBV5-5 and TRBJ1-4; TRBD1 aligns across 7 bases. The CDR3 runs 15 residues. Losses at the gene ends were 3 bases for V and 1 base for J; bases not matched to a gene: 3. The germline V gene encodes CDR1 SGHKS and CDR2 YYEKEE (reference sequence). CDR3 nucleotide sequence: TGTGCCAGCAGCTCCGGGACAGTAACTAATGAAAAACTGTTTTTT. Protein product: CASSSGTVTNEKLFF.

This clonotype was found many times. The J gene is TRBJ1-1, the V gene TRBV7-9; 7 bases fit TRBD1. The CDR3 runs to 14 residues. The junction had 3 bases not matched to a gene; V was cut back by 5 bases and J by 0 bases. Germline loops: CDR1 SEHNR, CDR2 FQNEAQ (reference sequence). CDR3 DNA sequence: TGTGCCAGCAGCCGGGGACAGATGAACACTGAAGCTTTCTTT. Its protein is CASSRGQMNTEAFF.

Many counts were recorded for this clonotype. The CDR3 reads CASSRLRQETQYF. The CDR3 nucleotides read TGTGCCAGCAGCCGACTACGTCAAGAGACCCAGTACTTC. The V and J genes are TRBV14 and TRBJ2-5, with D tentatively TRBD2 (5 bases). The germline V and J ends were trimmed by 4 bases and 2 bases, with 8 bases remaining between them. Per germline, CDR1 SGHDN and CDR2 FVKESK. This CDR3 is built from 13 residues.

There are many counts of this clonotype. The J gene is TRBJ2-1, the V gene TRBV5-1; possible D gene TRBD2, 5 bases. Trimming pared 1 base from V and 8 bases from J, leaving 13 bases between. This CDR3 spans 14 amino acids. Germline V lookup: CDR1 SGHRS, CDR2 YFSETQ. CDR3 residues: CASSLKGVEDEQFF. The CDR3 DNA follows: TGCGCCAGCAGCTTGAAGGGAGTTGAGGATGAGCAGTTCTTC. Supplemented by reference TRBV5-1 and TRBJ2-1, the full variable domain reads KAGVTQTPRYLIKTRGQQVTLSCSPISGHRSVSWYQQTPGQGLQFLFEYFSETQRNKGNFPGRFSGRQFSNSRSEMNVSTLELGDSALYLCASSLKGVEDEQFFGPGTRLTVL.

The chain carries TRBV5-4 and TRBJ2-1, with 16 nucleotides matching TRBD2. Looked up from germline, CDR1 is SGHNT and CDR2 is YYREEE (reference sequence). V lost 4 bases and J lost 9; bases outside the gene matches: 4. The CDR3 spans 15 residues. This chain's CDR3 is CASSRGLAGGTEQFF. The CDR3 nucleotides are TGTGCCAGCAGCCGGGGACTAGCGGGGGGGACTGAGCAGTTCTTC.

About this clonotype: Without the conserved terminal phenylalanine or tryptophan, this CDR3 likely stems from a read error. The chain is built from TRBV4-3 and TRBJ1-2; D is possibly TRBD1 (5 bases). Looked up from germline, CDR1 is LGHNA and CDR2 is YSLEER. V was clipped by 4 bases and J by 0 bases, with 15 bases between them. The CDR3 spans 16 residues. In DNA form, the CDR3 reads TGCGCCAGCAGCCTCCGGGACGGCTTAGCTAACTATGGCTACACCATC. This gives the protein CASSLRDGLANYGYTI.

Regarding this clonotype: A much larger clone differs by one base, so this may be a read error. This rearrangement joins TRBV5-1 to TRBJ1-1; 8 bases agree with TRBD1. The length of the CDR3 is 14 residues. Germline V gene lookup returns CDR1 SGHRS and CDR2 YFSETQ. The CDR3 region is CASTSQGVGTESFF. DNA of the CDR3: TGCGCCAGCACCTCACAGGGGGTGGGCACTGAATCTTTCTTT.

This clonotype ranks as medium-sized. CDR3 sequence (DNA): TGCGCCAGCAGCTTGGGGGTTTACACCGGGGAGCTGTTTTTT. Translated, it gives CASSLGVYTGELFF. The chain carries TRBV5-1 and TRBJ2-2; no clear D. The CDR3 sequence is 14 residues long. Trimming removed 0 bases from V and 3 bases from J, with 6 bases in between. Germline CDR1 reads SGHRS; CDR2 reads YFSETQ.

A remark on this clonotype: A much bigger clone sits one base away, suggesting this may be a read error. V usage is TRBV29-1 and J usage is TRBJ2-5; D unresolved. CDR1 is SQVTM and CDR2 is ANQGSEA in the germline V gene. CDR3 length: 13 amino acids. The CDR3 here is CSVTDGNQDTQYF. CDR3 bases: TGCAGCGTTACGGACGGTAACCAAGATACCCAGTACTTC.

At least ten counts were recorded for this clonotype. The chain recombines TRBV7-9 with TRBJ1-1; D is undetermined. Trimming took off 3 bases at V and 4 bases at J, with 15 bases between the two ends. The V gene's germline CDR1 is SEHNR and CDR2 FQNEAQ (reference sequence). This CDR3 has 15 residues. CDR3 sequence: CASSFQGRLGTEAFF. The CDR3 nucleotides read TGTGCCAGCAGCTTTCAAGGCCGACTGGGCACTGAAGCTTTCTTT.

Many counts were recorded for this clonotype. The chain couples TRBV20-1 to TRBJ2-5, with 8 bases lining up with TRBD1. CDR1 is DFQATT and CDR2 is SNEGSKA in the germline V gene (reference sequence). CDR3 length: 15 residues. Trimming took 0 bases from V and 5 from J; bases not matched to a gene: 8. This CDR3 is CSARDVETGAETQYF. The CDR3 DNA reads TGCAGTGCTAGAGATGTCGAGACAGGGGCGGAGACCCAGTACTTC.

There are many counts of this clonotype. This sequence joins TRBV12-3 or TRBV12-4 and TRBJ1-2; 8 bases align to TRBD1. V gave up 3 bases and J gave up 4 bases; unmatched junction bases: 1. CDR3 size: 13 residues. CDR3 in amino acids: CASSFQGAYGYTF. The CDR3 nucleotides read TGTGCCAGCAGTTTTCAGGGGGCCTATGGCTACACCTTC.

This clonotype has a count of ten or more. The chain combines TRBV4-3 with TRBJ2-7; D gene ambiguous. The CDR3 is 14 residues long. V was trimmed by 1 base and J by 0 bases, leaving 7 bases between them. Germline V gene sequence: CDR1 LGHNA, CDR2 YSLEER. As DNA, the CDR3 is TGCGCCAGCAGCCAAGGCGGAGCCTCCTACGAGCAGTACTTC. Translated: CASSQGGASYEQYF.